The rows below give T cell receptor beta chains drawn from one sample of a study of blood T cell repertoires in COVID-19. Generated by immunoSEQ multiplex PCR, the TCRdb table keeps only in-frame clones and is missing some. The data contain fewer than 450,000 clones, roughly 88% of them singletons. Sequenced input: PBMCs or T cells enriched from blood (not recorded which). These receptors were obtained from a woman aged 40 to 50 with acute COVID-19. Both conserved end residues are part of each CDR3. A D gene is named only where the DNA matches it firmly. Where a row states a size, it is once, few, many or the class of an expanded clone; other rows omit it.

clone size: NA
J gene: TRBJ1-2
D gene: NA
V gene: TRBV19
CDR3 DNA: TGTGCCAGTTACCAGGGAGGTGGCTACACCTTC
CDR3 protein: CASYQGGGYTF

clone size: NA
J gene: TRBJ1-5
D gene: TRBD1
V gene: TRBV4-1
CDR3 DNA: TGCGCCAGCAGCCAGGCGACAGGGGGAGGTCAGCCCCAGCATTTT
CDR3 protein: CASSQATGGGQPQHF

clone size: NA
J gene: TRBJ1-4
D gene: TRBD1
V gene: TRBV19
CDR3 DNA: TGTGCCAGTAGTAAACAGGGGGCGAGTGAAAAACTGTTTTTT
CDR3 protein: CASSKQGASEKLFF

clone size: NA
J gene: TRBJ1-2
D gene: NA
V gene: TRBV4-1
CDR3 DNA: TGCGCCAGCAGCCAAGAAGCGGCATTTCTAGTGGGCTACACCTTC
CDR3 protein: CASSQEAAFLVGYTF

clone size: NA
J gene: TRBJ1-1
D gene: NA
V gene: TRBV27
CDR3 DNA: TGTGCCAGCAGTTTAGGGGGGAGGGGCACTGAAGCTTTCTTT
CDR3 protein: CASSLGGRGTEAFF

clone size: NA
J gene: TRBJ1-1
D gene: TRBD1
V gene: TRBV6-6
CDR3 DNA: TGTGCCAGCAGTATGACAGGGCTTGGGGGCACTGAAGCTTTCTTT
CDR3 protein: CASSMTGLGGTEAFF

clone size: NA
J gene: TRBJ1-2
D gene: NA
V gene: TRBV12-3/TRBV12-4
CDR3 DNA: TGTGCCAGTGCGGGGGGCGCATATGGCTACACCTTC
CDR3 protein: CASAGGAYGYTF

clone size: NA
J gene: TRBJ1-2
D gene: NA
V gene: TRBV3-1/TRBV3-2
CDR3 DNA: TGTGCCAGCAGCCAATCTCCAGGGGCGTACTATGGCTACACCTTC
CDR3 protein: CASSQSPGAYYGYTF

clone size: NA
J gene: TRBJ2-4
D gene: TRBD1
V gene: TRBV19
CDR3 DNA: TGTGCCAGTAGTGTGGGACAGGGGGTTGACATTCAGTACTTC
CDR3 protein: CASSVGQGVDIQYF

clone size: NA
J gene: TRBJ1-2
D gene: NA
V gene: TRBV6-5
CDR3 DNA: TGTGCCAGCAGTTACGCAGGGGCCCGGGGCTACACCTTC
CDR3 protein: CASSYAGARGYTF

clone size: NA
J gene: TRBJ1-1
D gene: TRBD1
V gene: TRBV19
CDR3 DNA: TGTGCCAGTAGTATAGTGAGGGCAGGGGGGAACACTGAAGCTTTCTTT
CDR3 protein: CASSIVRAGGNTEAFF

clone size: NA
J gene: TRBJ2-2
D gene: TRBD2
V gene: TRBV3-1/TRBV3-2
CDR3 DNA: TGTGCCAGCAGCCTGCGGGGGGGCCTTACCGGGGAGCTGTTTTTT
CDR3 protein: CASSLRGGLTGELFF

clone size: NA
J gene: TRBJ2-5
D gene: TRBD2
V gene: TRBV11-2
CDR3 DNA: TGTGCCAGCAGCCCCTTTCGACTAGCGGGGGGAAGAGACTTC
CDR3 protein: CASSPFRLAGGRDF

clone size: NA
J gene: TRBJ1-6
D gene: NA
V gene: TRBV28
CDR3 DNA: TGTGCCAGCAGTTTATTCCAGAAAAATTCACCCCTCCACTTT
CDR3 protein: CASSLFQKNSPLHF

clone size: NA
J gene: TRBJ1-2
D gene: TRBD1
V gene: TRBV6-6
CDR3 DNA: TGTGCCAGCAGCCAGGGGGCGCCCCTTTCCTATGGCTACACCTTC
CDR3 protein: CASSQGAPLSYGYTF

clone size: NA
J gene: TRBJ2-2
D gene: NA
V gene: TRBV3-1/TRBV3-2
CDR3 DNA: TGTGCCAGCAGCCTCCGGGCGGGCGGGGAGCTGTTTTTT
CDR3 protein: CASSLRAGGELFF

clone size: NA
J gene: TRBJ1-2
D gene: NA
V gene: TRBV6-4
CDR3 DNA: TGTGCCAGCAGTGACTCGGGGTTACAGGGCTATGGCTACACCTTC
CDR3 protein: CASSDSGLQGYGYTF

clone size: few
J gene: TRBJ1-2
D gene: TRBD1
V gene: TRBV13
CDR3 DNA: TGTGCCAGCAGGGAAAGGACAGGGAACTATGGCTACACCTTC
CDR3 protein: CASRERTGNYGYTF

clone size: NA
J gene: TRBJ1-2
D gene: NA
V gene: TRBV29-1
CDR3 DNA: TGCAGCGTTGAATCAGCGGGCCCTTATGGCTACACCTTC
CDR3 protein: CSVESAGPYGYTF

clone size: NA
J gene: TRBJ2-1
D gene: TRBD1
V gene: TRBV27
CDR3 DNA: TGTGCCAGCAGTGAACCGGGACAGGGAGTCAATGAGCAGTTCTTC
CDR3 protein: CASSEPGQGVNEQFF

clone size: NA
J gene: TRBJ2-7
D gene: NA
V gene: TRBV15
CDR3 DNA: TGTGCCACCAGCAGAGGGGAGACGGGCCACGAGCAGTACTTC
CDR3 protein: CATSRGETGHEQYF

clone size: few
J gene: TRBJ1-2
D gene: TRBD1
V gene: TRBV5-4
CDR3 DNA: TGTGCCAGCAGGCAACAGGGGGTTTCCTATGGCTACACCTTC
CDR3 protein: CASRQQGVSYGYTF

clone size: NA
J gene: TRBJ2-6
D gene: NA
V gene: TRBV7-8
CDR3 DNA: TGTGCCAGCAGCTTAGGAGGGTCTGGGGCCAACGTCCTGACTTTC
CDR3 protein: CASSLGGSGANVLTF

clone size: NA
J gene: TRBJ1-1
D gene: NA
V gene: TRBV7-2
CDR3 DNA: TGTGCCAGCAGCTTAAAAATCCAGGGCGCTGAAGCTTTCTTT
CDR3 protein: CASSLKIQGAEAFF

clone size: NA
J gene: TRBJ1-2
D gene: TRBD1
V gene: TRBV5-1
CDR3 DNA: TGCGCCAGCAGCCAGACAGGGGGCTTTGGCTACACCTTC
CDR3 protein: CASSQTGGFGYTF

clone size: NA
J gene: TRBJ1-2
D gene: TRBD1
V gene: TRBV7-9
CDR3 DNA: TGTGCCAGCAGCCCACCGGGACAGACACTCTATGGCTACACCTTC
CDR3 protein: CASSPPGQTLYGYTF

clone size: NA
J gene: TRBJ2-3
D gene: NA
V gene: TRBV3-1/TRBV3-2
CDR3 DNA: TGTGCCAGCAGCCAAGGGTCAGGGGCGAGGACAGATACGCAGTATTTT
CDR3 protein: CASSQGSGARTDTQYF

clone size: NA
J gene: TRBJ1-1
D gene: TRBD1
V gene: TRBV19
CDR3 DNA: TGTGCCAGTGAGGTAAGCACGGGGACAGGGATGAACACTGAAGCTTTCTTT
CDR3 protein: CASEVSTGTGMNTEAFF

clone size: NA
J gene: TRBJ2-1
D gene: NA
V gene: TRBV4-1
CDR3 DNA: TGCGCCAGCAGCCAACTATACAATGAGCAGTTCTTC
CDR3 protein: CASSQLYNEQFF

clone size: NA
J gene: TRBJ2-7
D gene: NA
V gene: TRBV19
CDR3 DNA: TGTGCCAGTAGTACCAGGGGAGGGACCTACGAGCAGTACTTC
CDR3 protein: CASSTRGGTYEQYF

clone size: NA
J gene: TRBJ2-1
D gene: TRBD2
V gene: TRBV19
CDR3 DNA: TGTGCCAGTAGCTTAGCGGGGGGGCTTAGGAATGAGCAGTTCTTC
CDR3 protein: CASSLAGGLRNEQFF